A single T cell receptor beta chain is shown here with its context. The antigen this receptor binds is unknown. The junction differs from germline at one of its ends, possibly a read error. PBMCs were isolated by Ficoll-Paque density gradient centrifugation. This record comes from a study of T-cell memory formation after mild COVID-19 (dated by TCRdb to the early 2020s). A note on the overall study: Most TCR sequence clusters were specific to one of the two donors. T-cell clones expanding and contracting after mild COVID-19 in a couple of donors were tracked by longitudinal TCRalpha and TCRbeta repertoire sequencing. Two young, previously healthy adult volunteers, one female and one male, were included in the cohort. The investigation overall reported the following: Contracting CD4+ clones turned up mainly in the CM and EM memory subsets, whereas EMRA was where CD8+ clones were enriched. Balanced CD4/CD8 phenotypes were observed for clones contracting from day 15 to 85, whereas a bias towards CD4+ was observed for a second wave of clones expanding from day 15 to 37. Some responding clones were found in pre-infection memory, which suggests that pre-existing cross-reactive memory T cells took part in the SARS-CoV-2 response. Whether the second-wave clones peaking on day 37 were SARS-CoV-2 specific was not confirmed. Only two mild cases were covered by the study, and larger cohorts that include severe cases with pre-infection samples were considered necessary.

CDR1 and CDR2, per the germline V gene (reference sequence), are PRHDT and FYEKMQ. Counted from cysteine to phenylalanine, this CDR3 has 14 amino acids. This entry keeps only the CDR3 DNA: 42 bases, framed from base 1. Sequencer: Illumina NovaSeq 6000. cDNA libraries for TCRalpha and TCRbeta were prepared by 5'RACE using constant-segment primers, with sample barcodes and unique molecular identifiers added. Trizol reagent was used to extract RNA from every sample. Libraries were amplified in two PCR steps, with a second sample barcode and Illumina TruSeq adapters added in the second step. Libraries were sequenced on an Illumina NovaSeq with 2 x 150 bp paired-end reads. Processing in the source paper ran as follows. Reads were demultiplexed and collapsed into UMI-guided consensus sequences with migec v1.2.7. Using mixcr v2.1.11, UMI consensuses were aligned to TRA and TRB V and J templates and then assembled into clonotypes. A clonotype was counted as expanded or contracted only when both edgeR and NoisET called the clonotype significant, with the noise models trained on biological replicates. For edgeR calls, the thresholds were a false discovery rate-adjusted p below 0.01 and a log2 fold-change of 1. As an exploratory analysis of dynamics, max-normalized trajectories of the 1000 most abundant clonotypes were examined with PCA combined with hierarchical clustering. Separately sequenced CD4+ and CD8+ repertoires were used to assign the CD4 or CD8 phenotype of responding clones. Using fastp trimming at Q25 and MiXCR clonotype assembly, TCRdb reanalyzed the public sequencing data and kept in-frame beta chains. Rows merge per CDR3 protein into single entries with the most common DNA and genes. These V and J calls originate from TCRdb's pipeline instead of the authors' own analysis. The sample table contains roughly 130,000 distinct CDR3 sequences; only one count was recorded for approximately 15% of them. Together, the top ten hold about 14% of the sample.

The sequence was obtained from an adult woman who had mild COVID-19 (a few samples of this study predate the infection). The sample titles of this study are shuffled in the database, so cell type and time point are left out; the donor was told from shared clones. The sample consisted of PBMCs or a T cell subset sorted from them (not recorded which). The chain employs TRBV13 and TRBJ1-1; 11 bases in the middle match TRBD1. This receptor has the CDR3 CASSGDRGSPEAFF. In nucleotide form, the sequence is TGTGCCAGCAGCGGGGACAGGGGGAGTCCTGAGGCTTTCTTT. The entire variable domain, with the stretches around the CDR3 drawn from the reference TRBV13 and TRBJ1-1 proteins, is AAGVIQSPRHLIKEKRETATLKCYPIPRHDTVYWYQQGPGQDPQFLISFYEKMQSDKGSIPDRFSAQQFSDYHSELNMSSLELGDSALYFCASSGDRGSPEAFFGQGTRLTVV.